This is a list of T cell receptor beta chains from one sample in a study of T-cell reconstitution after alpha-beta-depleted transplantation in children. Using its own MiXCR run on the PCR reads, TCRdb lists one record per CDR3 protein. The table shows some 460,000 distinct CDR3 sequences, with under 20% occurring only once. The sequences come from PBMCs, mostly from graft donor cells, collected 360 days after TCRalphabeta/CD19-depleted stem cell transplant. The receptors were sampled from a boy under three years old who had a stem cell transplant for Wiskott-Aldrich syndrome, so the T cells may come from the graft donor. The CDR3 runs from the conserved cysteine through the conserved F or W. The D gene is left open where the match is weak. Some rows have no size entry. The others give once, few or many, or a class for an expanded clone.

cdr3_nt	cdr3_aa	clone_size	d_call	v_call	j_call
TGTGCCAGCAGCTCCTTCCGTAGCGGCCCCCAAGAGACCCAGTACTTC	CASSSFRSGPQETQYF	few	-	TRBV7-2	TRBJ2-5
TGTGCCAGCAGTGACTCCCGCAGGGATCCCTACGAGCAGTACTTC	CASSDSRRDPYEQYF	-	-	TRBV6-4	TRBJ2-7
TGCGCCAGCAGCTTGTGGCAGGGGAACGAGCAGTACTTC	CASSLWQGNEQYF	few	-	TRBV5-1	TRBJ2-7
TGTGCCAGCAGCTACGGCAGGGGGGGTGAGACCCAGTACTTC	CASSYGRGGETQYF	-	-	TRBV11-2	TRBJ2-5
TGCGCCAGCAGCCAAGAGGCGGGCCTAGGCTACAATGAGCAGTTCTTC	CASSQEAGLGYNEQFF	many	-	TRBV4-1	TRBJ2-1
TGTGCCAGCAGCGTAGTCGCAGGGCCCGGCGGGGAGCTGTTTTTT	CASSVVAGPGGELFF	-	-	TRBV9	TRBJ2-2
TGCAGCGTTGTCCGCCAGGGGTACAATGAGCAGTTCTTC	CSVVRQGYNEQFF	-	-	TRBV29-1	TRBJ2-1
TGCGCCAGCAGCCTAAGGAAAGGGGCCAAAAACATTCAGTACTTC	CASSLRKGAKNIQYF	-	-	TRBV4-1	TRBJ2-4
TGTGCCAGCAGTTATGTCGGTTCCTCCTACGAGCAGTACTTC	CASSYVGSSYEQYF	few	-	TRBV6-2/TRBV6-3	TRBJ2-7
TGCGCCAGCAGCCTTGGACTAGCGGGGGGTAAAGAGACCCAGTACTTC	CASSLGLAGGKETQYF	few	TRBD2	TRBV5-1	TRBJ2-5
TGTGCCAGCAGTTTATACAGGGGGCTTTCCTACGAGCAGTACTTC	CASSLYRGLSYEQYF	-	TRBD1	TRBV27	TRBJ2-7
TGTGCCAGCAGCTTAGTGCAAACGCCCTACAATGAGCAGTTCTTC	CASSLVQTPYNEQFF	few	-	TRBV7-2	TRBJ2-1
TGTGCCATCAGCCGAGGTGTCAGGGAGAACACCGGGGAGCTGTTTTTT	CAISRGVRENTGELFF	-	-	TRBV10-3	TRBJ2-2
TGTGCCAGCAGTTTACCCCCCGCCGGGACTAGCGGGAGGGGCCCTAGCTCCTACAATGAGCAGTTCTTC	CASSLPPAGTSGRGPSSYNEQFF	few	TRBD2	TRBV27	TRBJ2-1
TGTGCCAGCAGTGATCATAGGTGGTACCAAGAGACCCAGTACTTC	CASSDHRWYQETQYF	-	-	TRBV12-3/TRBV12-4	TRBJ2-5
TGTGCCAGCAGTTTATCCCTAGCGGGGGTGAACACCGGGGAGCTGTTTTTT	CASSLSLAGVNTGELFF	-	TRBD2	TRBV28	TRBJ2-2
TGTGCCAGCAGCTATAATTACCATGGGCAGTTCTTC	CASSYNYHGQFF	-	-	TRBV12-3/TRBV12-4	TRBJ2-1
TGCGCCAGCAGCTTTCCGGGGGGGAACGCTGAAGCTTTCTTT	CASSFPGGNAEAFF	-	-	TRBV4-1	TRBJ1-1
TGCGCCAGCAGCTTGCGTCCGGGACAGGGGGCCGGAGAGACCCAGTACTTC	CASSLRPGQGAGETQYF	-	TRBD1	TRBV5-1	TRBJ2-5
TGTGCCAGCAGGACGGTAGCGGGGGGGCGAGGGGAGCTGTTTTTT	CASRTVAGGRGELFF	few	TRBD2	TRBV2	TRBJ2-2
TGTGCCAGCTCACCATCGAGACAGGGGGACTCGGCCGAGCAGTACTTC	CASSPSRQGDSAEQYF	few	TRBD1	TRBV18	TRBJ2-7
TGCGCCAGCAGCCGACACACTAGCGGGTCATCCTACGAGCAGTACTTC	CASSRHTSGSSYEQYF	many	TRBD2	TRBV4-3	TRBJ2-7
TGCAGCGTGGGGACTAGCGGTATACAAGAGACCCAGTACTTC	CSVGTSGIQETQYF	few	TRBD2	TRBV29-1	TRBJ2-5
TGTGCCAGCAGCTTACTCGTCCGGCCTGTCAACACCGGGGAGCTGTTTTTT	CASSLLVRPVNTGELFF	few	-	TRBV7-8	TRBJ2-2
TGTGCCAGCAGTGAATTCGGGACCCGGAGGGCTTTCTTT	CASSEFGTRRAFF	-	-	TRBV25-1	TRBJ1-1
TGTGCCATCAGTGAGGCCAGACAGGGGGCTGGGGCCAACGTCCTGACTTTC	CAISEARQGAGANVLTF	-	TRBD1	TRBV10-3	TRBJ2-6
TGTGCCAGCAGTCCGAGAGGGGGGTCGGGTAACACCGGGGAGCTGTTTTTT	CASSPRGGSGNTGELFF	-	-	TRBV12-3/TRBV12-4	TRBJ2-2
TGCGCCAGCAGCCTACAGGGACTAGGAGATTACGAGGAGCTGTTTTTT	CASSLQGLGDYEELFF	-	TRBD2	TRBV5-1	TRBJ2-2
TGTGCCAGCACTACAGAGGGGTGGAATCAGCCCCAGCATTTT	CASTTEGWNQPQHF	-	-	TRBV6-2/TRBV6-3	TRBJ1-5
TGTGCCAGCAGTGAATCCGACAATGAGCAGTTCTTC	CASSESDNEQFF	few	-	TRBV2	TRBJ2-1
TGTGCCAGCAGCCCCAGGCCACTAGCGGGAATCTACAATGAGCAGTTCTTC	CASSPRPLAGIYNEQFF	-	TRBD2	TRBV3-1	TRBJ2-1
TGTGCCATCAGTGCGGACACGCTCGGGCGACAGGGGAGTTGGGTCGAGCAGTACTTC	CAISADTLGRQGSWVEQYF	-	TRBD1	TRBV10-3	TRBJ2-7
TGTGCCACCAGTGATCCTCGGGGGGCCAGAGATACGCAGTATTTT	CATSDPRGARDTQYF	few	-	TRBV24-1	TRBJ2-3
TGTGCCAGCAGTTTGAGGTCCTTCTACACTGAAGCTTTCTTT	CASSLRSFYTEAFF	-	-	TRBV12-3/TRBV12-4	TRBJ1-1
TGTGCCAGCAGCTTAGGTCTGGGAAATTTTCAGTACTTC	CASSLGLGNFQYF	-	-	TRBV7-2	TRBJ2-4
TGCAGTGCGACCGACAGGGTTTGGCAAGAGACCCAGTACTTC	CSATDRVWQETQYF	few	TRBD1	TRBV20-1	TRBJ2-5
TGCGCCAGCCAGAGCGCCGGGGAGCTGTTTTTT	CASQSAGELFF	-	-	TRBV5-1	TRBJ2-2
TGTGCCATCAGTGAGTCCTGGACAGGGGGCACAGATACGCAGTATTTT	CAISESWTGGTDTQYF	-	TRBD1	TRBV10-3	TRBJ2-3
TGTGCCAGCAGCTTAGCGACTAGAGGGGTAGGCACCCAGTATTTT	CASSLATRGVGTQYF	-	-	TRBV7-2	TRBJ2-3
TGTGCCAGCAGACGCGGACAGCTATTAACCTACTCTGGAAACACCATATATTTT	CASRRGQLLTYSGNTIYF	few	-	TRBV2	TRBJ1-3
TGTGCCAGCAGCTTAGGTCATCAGGGGGATAAGCTAGCCAAAAACATTCAGTACTTC	CASSLGHQGDKLAKNIQYF	few	TRBD1	TRBV11-1	TRBJ2-4
TGTGCCAGCAGCTCCTTACTAGCGGGCCCGGTCAATGAGCAGTTCTTC	CASSSLLAGPVNEQFF	-	TRBD2	TRBV13	TRBJ2-1
TGTGCCATCAGTGAGAGAGGCGGCTCCTACGAGCAGTACTTC	CAISERGGSYEQYF	few	-	TRBV10-3	TRBJ2-7
TGCGCCAGCAGCCAGGCGCGGTCCTACAATGAGCAGTTCTTC	CASSQARSYNEQFF	few	-	TRBV4-3	TRBJ2-1
TGTGCCATCAAGGGGACTAGCGGAGACACAGATACGCAGTATTTT	CAIKGTSGDTDTQYF	many	TRBD2	TRBV10-3	TRBJ2-3
TGTGCCATCAAACCGGGACAGGGCCTCTCTGGGGCCAACGTCCTGACTTTC	CAIKPGQGLSGANVLTF	few	TRBD1	TRBV10-3	TRBJ2-6
TGTGCCAGCAGCTTAGGGCCTAGGGACACAGATACGCAGTATTTT	CASSLGPRDTDTQYF	-	-	TRBV11-2	TRBJ2-3
TGTGCCTGGATTCCGAGCAGAACCATGAACACTGAAGCTTTCTTT	CAWIPSRTMNTEAFF	-	-	TRBV30	TRBJ1-1
TGTGCCAGCACAGGGCTAGCGGGAGACAATGAGCAGTTCTTC	CASTGLAGDNEQFF	-	TRBD2	TRBV6-1	TRBJ2-1
TGTGCCACCAGTGACTTCGGAGGGCCTCGTGCAGATACGCAGTATTTT	CATSDFGGPRADTQYF	-	-	TRBV24-1	TRBJ2-3
TGTGCCAGCAGCTTAGGCAGGGGGCGCGGGACCGGGGAGCTGTTTTTT	CASSLGRGRGTGELFF	-	TRBD1	TRBV7-8	TRBJ2-2
TGTGCCATCAGTCCGGGGAGGCCTATCACAGATACGCAGTATTTT	CAISPGRPITDTQYF	-	-	TRBV10-3	TRBJ2-3
TGCGCCAGCAGCTTGGGGTTGACTGTCCAGGATTTCTACGAGCAGTACTTC	CASSLGLTVQDFYEQYF	few	-	TRBV5-1	TRBJ2-7
TGTGCCAGCAGCGTAGACTCGCGGACCTACGAGCAGTACTTC	CASSVDSRTYEQYF	few	-	TRBV9	TRBJ2-7
TGTGCCAGCAGTTTATCGAAGACACTCTCCCTGGGCACCGGGGAGCTGTTTTTT	CASSLSKTLSLGTGELFF	-	-	TRBV27	TRBJ2-2
TGTGCCACCAGTGATTTGCCTGCTAGCGGGACCCACCTCTCCTACAATGAGCAGTTCTTC	CATSDLPASGTHLSYNEQFF	few	TRBD2	TRBV24-1	TRBJ2-1
TGCGCCAGCAGCCCTGCACTAGCACGGTATAATGAGCAGTTCTTC	CASSPALARYNEQFF	few	-	TRBV4-1	TRBJ2-1
TGCGCCAGCAGCTTGATGAGGAGATCGCCTCCCGGGGAGCTGTTTTTT	CASSLMRRSPPGELFF	-	-	TRBV5-1	TRBJ2-2
TGTGCCACCAGCCTTAGGTATGAGCAGTTCTTC	CATSLRYEQFF	-	-	TRBV15	TRBJ2-1
TGTGCCAGCAGTGGAACGGGGGATCAGCCCCAGCATTTT	CASSGTGDQPQHF	-	-	TRBV2	TRBJ1-5